The rows below give T cell receptor beta chains drawn from one sample of a study of blood T cell repertoires in COVID-19. Generated by immunoSEQ multiplex PCR, the TCRdb table keeps only in-frame clones and is missing some. This table has under 300,000 clones, about nine tenths appearing once. What was sequenced was peripheral blood. These receptors all come from a man aged 25 to 40 who had recovered from COVID-19. The CDR3 runs from the conserved cysteine through the conserved F or W. Each record gives: CDR3 length, J gene, clone size, D gene, V gene, CDR3 DNA, CDR3 protein. A D gene is named only where the DNA matches it firmly. Clone size appears in some rows only: once, few, many, or a class for an expanded clone.

len: 17; j_gene: TRBJ2-3; abundance: .; d_gene: .; v_gene: TRBV5-1; CDR3nt: TGCGCCAGCAGCTTGGTCGTTACGGCAGGGGGGATAGATACGCAGTATTTT; CDR3aa: CASSLVVTAGGIDTQYF
len: 14; j_gene: TRBJ1-4; abundance: once; d_gene: .; v_gene: TRBV28; CDR3nt: TGTGCCAGCAGTTTGGCTGGGGGGAATGAAAAACTGTTTTTT; CDR3aa: CASSLAGGNEKLFF
len: 15; j_gene: TRBJ1-1; abundance: .; d_gene: .; v_gene: TRBV15; CDR3nt: TGTGCCACCAGCAACTTACAGGGTAGCAACACTGAAGCTTTCTTT; CDR3aa: CATSNLQGSNTEAFF
len: 14; j_gene: TRBJ2-2; abundance: .; d_gene: .; v_gene: TRBV21-1; CDR3nt: TGTGCCACCTCAGCTGCGGGGGCAGCCGGGGAGCTGTTTTTT; CDR3aa: CATSAAGAAGELFF
len: 13; j_gene: TRBJ1-1; abundance: .; d_gene: .; v_gene: TRBV3-1/TRBV3-2; CDR3nt: TGTGCCAGCAGCCATAGGGGGGGCACTGAAGCTTTCTTT; CDR3aa: CASSHRGGTEAFF
len: 16; j_gene: TRBJ2-2; abundance: .; d_gene: TRBD1; v_gene: TRBV6-2/TRBV6-3; CDR3nt: TGTGCCAGCAGTTCGCCCCCGGGACAGGGGGCCGGGGAGCTGTTTTTT; CDR3aa: CASSSPPGQGAGELFF
len: 11; j_gene: TRBJ2-1; abundance: .; d_gene: .; v_gene: TRBV9; CDR3nt: TGTGCCAGCAGCGGACTAAATGAGCAGTTCTTC; CDR3aa: CASSGLNEQFF
len: 19; j_gene: TRBJ2-1; abundance: .; d_gene: TRBD2; v_gene: TRBV5-1; CDR3nt: TGCGCCAGCAGCTTGGCCCTTTCGGGGGGGAAGAGCTCCTACAATGAGCAGTTCTTC; CDR3aa: CASSLALSGGKSSYNEQFF
len: 14; j_gene: TRBJ1-4; abundance: .; d_gene: TRBD1; v_gene: TRBV19; CDR3nt: TGTGCCAGTAGCCCGACAGGGATCCTTGAAAAACTGTTTTTT; CDR3aa: CASSPTGILEKLFF
len: 15; j_gene: TRBJ1-5; abundance: few; d_gene: TRBD1; v_gene: TRBV6-5; CDR3nt: TGTGCCAGCAGCCTACAGGGGGAACTGAATCAGCCCCAGCATTTT; CDR3aa: CASSLQGELNQPQHF
len: 15; j_gene: TRBJ1-2; abundance: .; d_gene: .; v_gene: TRBV10-3; CDR3nt: TGTGCCATCGGCCCCCCTGACCGCGCGGGTTACGGCTACACCTTC; CDR3aa: CAIGPPDRAGYGYTF
len: 15; j_gene: TRBJ2-7; abundance: .; d_gene: .; v_gene: TRBV19; CDR3nt: TGTGCCAGTAGTCTTTCGGGGGGCGGGACCTACGAGCAGTACTTC; CDR3aa: CASSLSGGGTYEQYF
len: 12; j_gene: TRBJ2-1; abundance: .; d_gene: .; v_gene: TRBV10-3; CDR3nt: TGTGCCATCAACACCGCAGGGGATGAGCAGTTCTTC; CDR3aa: CAINTAGDEQFF
len: 15; j_gene: TRBJ1-2; abundance: .; d_gene: TRBD1; v_gene: TRBV9; CDR3nt: TGTGCCAGCAGCGTCATCGGGACAGGAACCGACGGCTACACCTTC; CDR3aa: CASSVIGTGTDGYTF
len: 15; j_gene: TRBJ2-6; abundance: .; d_gene: .; v_gene: TRBV27; CDR3nt: TGTGCCAGCAGTTTACGGGGGATCGGGGCCAACGTCCTGACTTTC; CDR3aa: CASSLRGIGANVLTF
len: 12; j_gene: TRBJ1-2; abundance: once; d_gene: .; v_gene: TRBV6-5; CDR3nt: TGTGCCAGCACATCCCTAAACTATGGCTACACCTTC; CDR3aa: CASTSLNYGYTF
len: 16; j_gene: TRBJ2-7; abundance: .; d_gene: TRBD1; v_gene: TRBV19; CDR3nt: TGTGCCAGTAGTATAGGAGTGGGACAGGCCGCCTACGAGCAGTACTTC; CDR3aa: CASSIGVGQAAYEQYF
len: 13; j_gene: TRBJ2-5; abundance: .; d_gene: .; v_gene: TRBV2; CDR3nt: TGTGCCAGCAGTCCCACCGGAGGGGAGACCCAGTACTTC; CDR3aa: CASSPTGGETQYF
len: 15; j_gene: TRBJ2-1; abundance: .; d_gene: TRBD2; v_gene: TRBV7-2; CDR3nt: TGTGCCAGCAGCCTCGTCGGGGGGGCTTACAATGAGCAGTTCTTC; CDR3aa: CASSLVGGAYNEQFF
len: 14; j_gene: TRBJ2-1; abundance: .; d_gene: .; v_gene: TRBV29-1; CDR3nt: TGCAGCGTTGAAGAAGTTAGGCCAGGGAATGAGCAGTTCTTC; CDR3aa: CSVEEVRPGNEQFF
len: 12; j_gene: TRBJ2-2; abundance: few; d_gene: .; v_gene: TRBV11-2; CDR3nt: TGTGCCAGCAGCCGAGGGTCCGGGGAGCTGTTTTTT; CDR3aa: CASSRGSGELFF
len: 17; j_gene: TRBJ1-2; abundance: .; d_gene: TRBD1; v_gene: TRBV5-8; CDR3nt: TGTGCCAGCAGCTTGGCCTACACAGGGGCCCCCCTCTATGGCTACACCTTC; CDR3aa: CASSLAYTGAPLYGYTF
len: 15; j_gene: TRBJ2-1; abundance: .; d_gene: TRBD2; v_gene: TRBV11-2; CDR3nt: TGTGCCAGCAGCTTTCTAGCGGGGGGGCTCGTTGAGCAGTTCTTC; CDR3aa: CASSFLAGGLVEQFF
len: 14; j_gene: TRBJ1-1; abundance: .; d_gene: TRBD1; v_gene: TRBV19; CDR3nt: TGTGCCAGTAGCTCCAGGGGGCGGGGCACTGAAGCTTTCTTT; CDR3aa: CASSSRGRGTEAFF
len: 15; j_gene: TRBJ2-1; abundance: once; d_gene: .; v_gene: TRBV3-1/TRBV3-2; CDR3nt: TGTGCCAGCAGCCAAGAACCCAGGGAAATCGATGAGCAGTTCTTC; CDR3aa: CASSQEPREIDEQFF
len: 18; j_gene: TRBJ2-2; abundance: .; d_gene: .; v_gene: TRBV12-5; CDR3nt: TGTGCTAGTGGTTTGGGCCTCCCGCAGGGTAGGGACACCGGGGAGCTGTTTTTT; CDR3aa: CASGLGLPQGRDTGELFF
len: 14; j_gene: TRBJ2-1; abundance: .; d_gene: .; v_gene: TRBV14; CDR3nt: TGTGCCAGCAGCCAAGGATATAGTTCCAATGAGCAGTTCTTC; CDR3aa: CASSQGYSSNEQFF
len: 20; j_gene: TRBJ1-5; abundance: .; d_gene: .; v_gene: TRBV1; CDR3nt: TGCACCAGCAGCCAACAAGATATAGGGACAGGGGTCACGATCAATCAGCCCCAGCATTTT; CDR3aa: CTSSQQDIGTGVTINQPQHF
len: 13; j_gene: TRBJ1-1; abundance: .; d_gene: .; v_gene: TRBV18; CDR3nt: TGTGCCAGCTCACCACAGGGGGACACTGAAGCTTTCTTT; CDR3aa: CASSPQGDTEAFF
len: 14; j_gene: TRBJ1-1; abundance: many; d_gene: TRBD1; v_gene: TRBV5-1; CDR3nt: TGCGCCAGCAGCTGGACAGGATCGAACACTGAAGCTTTCTTT; CDR3aa: CASSWTGSNTEAFF
len: 15; j_gene: TRBJ2-1; abundance: .; d_gene: TRBD2; v_gene: TRBV19; CDR3nt: TGTGCCAGTAGCCTGAGCGGGGGGTCATACAATGAGCAGTTCTTC; CDR3aa: CASSLSGGSYNEQFF
len: 15; j_gene: TRBJ2-7; abundance: .; d_gene: .; v_gene: TRBV6-5; CDR3nt: TGTGCCAGCAGCCAAGGGGCTAGTTCCTCCTACGAGCAGTACTTC; CDR3aa: CASSQGASSSYEQYF
len: 16; j_gene: TRBJ1-4; abundance: .; d_gene: .; v_gene: TRBV4-2; CDR3nt: TGTGCCAGCAGCCAATACGCACAGGGTAGTAGTGAAAAACTGTTTTTT; CDR3aa: CASSQYAQGSSEKLFF
len: 13; j_gene: TRBJ1-2; abundance: .; d_gene: TRBD1; v_gene: TRBV11-2; CDR3nt: TGTGCCAGCAGCTCAGGGACAGTCTATGGCTACACCTTC; CDR3aa: CASSSGTVYGYTF
len: 13; j_gene: TRBJ2-3; abundance: .; d_gene: .; v_gene: TRBV30; CDR3nt: TGTGCCTGGAGTGAGCAGGGGTTCACTACGCAGTATTTT; CDR3aa: CAWSEQGFTTQYF
len: 14; j_gene: TRBJ2-7; abundance: .; d_gene: .; v_gene: TRBV15; CDR3nt: TGTGCCACCAGCAGAGGATCCAGCTCCTACGAGCAGTACTTC; CDR3aa: CATSRGSSSYEQYF
len: 13; j_gene: TRBJ1-2; abundance: .; d_gene: .; v_gene: TRBV9; CDR3nt: TGTGCCAGCAGCGTACTCCCGGGTCGGGTCTACACCTTC; CDR3aa: CASSVLPGRVYTF
len: 15; j_gene: TRBJ2-7; abundance: .; d_gene: TRBD1; v_gene: TRBV7-8; CDR3nt: TGTGCCAGCAGCTCTTGGGACAGCGGTCCCCACGAGCAGTACTTC; CDR3aa: CASSSWDSGPHEQYF
len: 15; j_gene: TRBJ1-1; abundance: .; d_gene: .; v_gene: TRBV5-1; CDR3nt: TGCGCCAGCAGCTTGGAACAGGCCGCTAACACTGAAGCTTTCTTT; CDR3aa: CASSLEQAANTEAFF
len: 12; j_gene: TRBJ2-3; abundance: .; d_gene: .; v_gene: TRBV10-1; CDR3nt: TGCGCCAGCAGTGGCCAGACAGATACGCAGTATTTT; CDR3aa: CASSGQTDTQYF
len: 17; j_gene: TRBJ2-3; abundance: .; d_gene: TRBD2; v_gene: TRBV6-1; CDR3nt: TGTGCCAGCAGTGAACCTTGGACTAGCGGGGGGACAGATACGCAGTATTTT; CDR3aa: CASSEPWTSGGTDTQYF
len: 15; j_gene: TRBJ1-2; abundance: .; d_gene: .; v_gene: TRBV9; CDR3nt: TGTGCCAGCAGCGTAGCCACAGACGCTAACTATGGCTACACCTTC; CDR3aa: CASSVATDANYGYTF
len: 14; j_gene: TRBJ2-4; abundance: .; d_gene: .; v_gene: TRBV3-1/TRBV3-2; CDR3nt: TGTGCCAGCAGCTATAATCCGGGCAAAAACATTCAGTACTTC; CDR3aa: CASSYNPGKNIQYF
len: 15; j_gene: TRBJ1-2; abundance: .; d_gene: TRBD1; v_gene: TRBV7-2; CDR3nt: TGTGCCAGCAGCGCCGGGACAGGGAGGTCTTCTGGCTACACCTTC; CDR3aa: CASSAGTGRSSGYTF
len: 13; j_gene: TRBJ1-3; abundance: .; d_gene: TRBD1; v_gene: TRBV29-1; CDR3nt: TGCAGCGTCCTGGGGACAGCGCGAAACACCATATATTTT; CDR3aa: CSVLGTARNTIYF
len: 15; j_gene: TRBJ2-7; abundance: .; d_gene: TRBD2; v_gene: TRBV6-5; CDR3nt: TGTGCCAGCAGTTACCTAGCGGGGGGGACCTACGAGCAGTACTTC; CDR3aa: CASSYLAGGTYEQYF
len: 15; j_gene: TRBJ1-2; abundance: .; d_gene: TRBD1; v_gene: TRBV6-5; CDR3nt: TGTGCCAGCAGTCTACGGACAGGTGGCGACTATGGCTACACCTTC; CDR3aa: CASSLRTGGDYGYTF
len: 15; j_gene: TRBJ2-7; abundance: .; d_gene: TRBD1; v_gene: TRBV14; CDR3nt: TGTGCCAGCAGCCATGGCTCCGGACAGGGGGACGAGCAGTACTTC; CDR3aa: CASSHGSGQGDEQYF
len: 13; j_gene: TRBJ2-3; abundance: few; d_gene: .; v_gene: TRBV29-1; CDR3nt: TGCAGCGGTGAAGGGGACGTAACGGGGGGCTTCTATTTT; CDR3aa: CSGEGDVTGGFYF
len: 17; j_gene: TRBJ2-7; abundance: .; d_gene: TRBD2; v_gene: TRBV6-2/TRBV6-3; CDR3nt: TGTGCCAGCAGTTACTCTGTACTAGCGGGGGGAGCCTACGAGCAGTACTTC; CDR3aa: CASSYSVLAGGAYEQYF
len: 12; j_gene: TRBJ1-3; abundance: .; d_gene: .; v_gene: TRBV7-9; CDR3nt: TGTGCCCCCACAGACGCTGGAAACACCATATATTTT; CDR3aa: CAPTDAGNTIYF
len: 15; j_gene: TRBJ2-7; abundance: .; d_gene: TRBD2; v_gene: TRBV19; CDR3nt: TGTGCCAGTTGCCGTGGCCGGGGGGTGGCCTACGAGCAGTACTTC; CDR3aa: CASCRGRGVAYEQYF
len: 14; j_gene: TRBJ1-1; abundance: .; d_gene: .; v_gene: TRBV6-5; CDR3nt: TGTGCCATCGATGAGGTCGGATTTTACACTGAAGCTTTCTTT; CDR3aa: CAIDEVGFYTEAFF
len: 15; j_gene: TRBJ1-6; abundance: few; d_gene: TRBD1; v_gene: TRBV29-1; CDR3nt: TGCAGCGTTACGACAGGGAGCTCCTATAATTCACCCCTCCACTTT; CDR3aa: CSVTTGSSYNSPLHF
len: 14; j_gene: TRBJ1-1; abundance: once; d_gene: .; v_gene: TRBV11-2; CDR3nt: TGTGCCAGAGAGCGGCGGGGTGTGAACACTGAAGCTTTCTTT; CDR3aa: CARERRGVNTEAFF